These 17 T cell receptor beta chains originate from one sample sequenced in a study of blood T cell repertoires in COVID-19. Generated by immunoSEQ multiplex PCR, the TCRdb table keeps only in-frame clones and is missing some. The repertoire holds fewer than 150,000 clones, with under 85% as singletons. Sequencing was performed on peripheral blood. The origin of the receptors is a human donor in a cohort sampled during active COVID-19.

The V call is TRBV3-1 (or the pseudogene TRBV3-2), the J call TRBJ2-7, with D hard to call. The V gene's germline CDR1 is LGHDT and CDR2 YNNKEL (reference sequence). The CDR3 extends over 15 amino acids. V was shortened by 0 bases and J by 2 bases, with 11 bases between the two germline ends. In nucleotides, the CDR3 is TGTGCCAGCAGCCAAGATCCCGCTACCCCCTACGAGCAGTACTTC. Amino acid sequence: CASSQDPATPYEQYF.

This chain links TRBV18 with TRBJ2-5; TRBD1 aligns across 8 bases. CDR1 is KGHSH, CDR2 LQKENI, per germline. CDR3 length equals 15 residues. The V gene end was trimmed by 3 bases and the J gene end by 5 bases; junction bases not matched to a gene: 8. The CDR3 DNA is TGTGCCAGCTCACCTAATGGACAGGGCTGGGAGACCCAGTACTTC. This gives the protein CASSPNGQGWETQYF.

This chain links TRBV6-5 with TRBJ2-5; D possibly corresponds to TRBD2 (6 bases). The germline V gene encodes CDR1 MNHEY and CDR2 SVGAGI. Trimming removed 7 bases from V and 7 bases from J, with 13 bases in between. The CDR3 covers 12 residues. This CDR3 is CASTGTGWTQYF. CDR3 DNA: TGTGCCAGCACCGGGACTGGGTGGACCCAGTACTTC.

The CDR3 nucleotides read TGTGCCAGCAGTTACAGCGATGAGCAGTTCTTC. Amino acid sequence: CASSYSDEQFF. The V gene is TRBV6-5, the J gene TRBJ2-1; D uncertain. The germline V gene encodes CDR1 MNHEY and CDR2 SVGAGI. V dropped 2 bases and J dropped 8 bases, with 4 bases sitting between them. The CDR3 totals 11 residues.

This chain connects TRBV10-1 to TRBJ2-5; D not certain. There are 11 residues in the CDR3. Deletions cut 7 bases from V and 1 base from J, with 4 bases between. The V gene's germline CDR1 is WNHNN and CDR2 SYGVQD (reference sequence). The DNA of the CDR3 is TGCGCCAGCATTCTCCAAGAGACCCAGTACTTC. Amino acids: CASILQETQYF.

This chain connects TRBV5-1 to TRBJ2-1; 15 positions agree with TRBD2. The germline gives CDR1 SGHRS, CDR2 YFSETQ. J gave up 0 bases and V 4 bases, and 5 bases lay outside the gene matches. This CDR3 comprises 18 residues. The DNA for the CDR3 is TGCGCCAGCAGCACATGGACTAGCGGGGGGGTCTCCTACAATGAGCAGTTCTTC. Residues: CASSTWTSGGVSYNEQFF.

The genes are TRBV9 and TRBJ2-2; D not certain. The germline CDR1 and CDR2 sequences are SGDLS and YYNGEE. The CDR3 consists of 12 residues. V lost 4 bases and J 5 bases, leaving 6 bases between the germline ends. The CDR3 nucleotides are TGTGCCAGCAGCCCACAGACCGGGGAGCTGTTTTTT. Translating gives CASSPQTGELFF. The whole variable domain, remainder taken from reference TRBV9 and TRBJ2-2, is DSGVTQTPKHLITATGQRVTLRCSPRSGDLSVYWYQQSLDQGLQFLIQYYNGEERAKGNILERFSAQQFPDLHSELNLSSLELGDSALYFCASSPQTGELFFGEGSRLTVL.

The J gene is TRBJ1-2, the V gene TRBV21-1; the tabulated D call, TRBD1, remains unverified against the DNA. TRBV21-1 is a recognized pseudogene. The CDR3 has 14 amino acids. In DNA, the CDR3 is TGTGCCAGCAGCAAACACCGGGACAGCTGGGGCTACACCTTC. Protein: CASSKHRDSWGYTF.

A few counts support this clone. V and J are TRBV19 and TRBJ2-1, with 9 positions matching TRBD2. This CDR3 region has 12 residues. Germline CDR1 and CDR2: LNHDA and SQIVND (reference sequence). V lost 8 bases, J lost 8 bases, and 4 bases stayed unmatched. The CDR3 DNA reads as TGTGCCAGTGGTAGCGGGGGTGATGAGCAGTTCTTC. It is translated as CASGSGGDEQFF.

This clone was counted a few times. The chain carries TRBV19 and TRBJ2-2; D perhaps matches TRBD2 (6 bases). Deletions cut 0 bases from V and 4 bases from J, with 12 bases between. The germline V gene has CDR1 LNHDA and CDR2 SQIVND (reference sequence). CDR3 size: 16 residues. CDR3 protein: CASSIDGGLATGELFF. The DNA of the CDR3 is TGTGCCAGTAGTATAGATGGAGGGCTGGCCACCGGGGAGCTGTTTTTT.

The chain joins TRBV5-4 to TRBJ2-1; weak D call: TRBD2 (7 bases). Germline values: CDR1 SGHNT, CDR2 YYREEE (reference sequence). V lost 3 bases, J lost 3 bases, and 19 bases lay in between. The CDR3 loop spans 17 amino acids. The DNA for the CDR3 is TGTGCCAGCAGCTCATTCTGGGGGGGCCAAGGCTACAATGAGCAGTTCTTC. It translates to CASSSFWGGQGYNEQFF.

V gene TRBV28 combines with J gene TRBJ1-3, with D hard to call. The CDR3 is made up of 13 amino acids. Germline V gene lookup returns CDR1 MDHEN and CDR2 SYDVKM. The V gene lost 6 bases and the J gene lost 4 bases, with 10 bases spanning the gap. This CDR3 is CASRGGIGNTIYF. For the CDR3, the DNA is TGTGCCAGCAGAGGAGGGATAGGAAACACCATATATTTT.

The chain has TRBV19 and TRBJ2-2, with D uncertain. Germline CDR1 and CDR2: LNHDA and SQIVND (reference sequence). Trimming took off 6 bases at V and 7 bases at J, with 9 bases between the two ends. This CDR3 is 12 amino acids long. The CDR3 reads CASSREVGELFF. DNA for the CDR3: TGTGCCAGTAGCCGCGAGGTCGGGGAGCTGTTTTTT.

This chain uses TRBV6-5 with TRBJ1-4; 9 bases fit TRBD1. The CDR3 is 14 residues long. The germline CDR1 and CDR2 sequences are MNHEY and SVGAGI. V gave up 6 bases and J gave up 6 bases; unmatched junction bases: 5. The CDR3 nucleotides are TGTGCCAGCAGGCGGACAGGGGTCGATGAAAAACTGTTTTTT. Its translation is CASRRTGVDEKLFF.

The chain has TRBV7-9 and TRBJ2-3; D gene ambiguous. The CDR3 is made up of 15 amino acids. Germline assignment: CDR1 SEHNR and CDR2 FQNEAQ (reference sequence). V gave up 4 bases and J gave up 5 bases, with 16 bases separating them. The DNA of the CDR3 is TGTGCCAGCAGCTCCCCATGGAGTAGAGGAGATACGCAGTATTTT. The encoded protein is CASSSPWSRGDTQYF. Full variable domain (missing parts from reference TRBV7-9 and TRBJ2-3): DTGVSQNPRHKITKRGQNVTFRCDPISEHNRLYWYRQTLGQGPEFLTYFQNEAQLEKSRLLSDRFSAERPKGSFSTLEIQRTEQGDSAMYLCASSSPWSRGDTQYFGPGTRLTVL.

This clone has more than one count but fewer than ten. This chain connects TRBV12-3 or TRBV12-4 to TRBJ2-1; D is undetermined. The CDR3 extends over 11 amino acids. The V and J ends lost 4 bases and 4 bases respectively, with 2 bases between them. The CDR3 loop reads CASSSYNEQFF. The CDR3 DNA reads TGTGCCAGCAGTTCGTACAATGAGCAGTTCTTC.

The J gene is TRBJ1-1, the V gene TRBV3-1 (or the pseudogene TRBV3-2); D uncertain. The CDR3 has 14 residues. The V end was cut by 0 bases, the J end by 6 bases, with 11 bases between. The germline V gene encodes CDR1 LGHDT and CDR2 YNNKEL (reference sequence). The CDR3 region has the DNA TGTGCCAGCAGCCAAGATGAGGCGGGCCCTGAAGCTTTCTTT. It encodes CASSQDEAGPEAFF.